The rows below give T cell receptor beta chains drawn from one sample of a study of blood T cell repertoires in COVID-19. Data came from immunoSEQ multiplex PCR; TCRdb stores just in-frame clones and leaves some out. There are about 110,000 clones in the sample; approximately 62% occur only once, and approximately 6.2% lies in the top ten. Sequencing was performed on peripheral blood. The receptor set was obtained from an elderly man with acute or convalescent COVID-19. CDR3s include the opening cysteine and the closing phenylalanine or tryptophan. The order of the fields is D gene, clone size, J gene, V gene, CDR3 DNA, CDR3 protein. The D gene is left open where the match is weak. A row's size may be missing; if present it is once, few, many or a size class.

>-|-|TRBJ2-1|TRBV5-8
TGTGCCAGCAGCCCGTTTTGGAGTAACAATGAGCAGTTCTTC
CASSPFWSNNEQFF
>-|few|TRBJ2-5|TRBV7-2
TGTGCCAGCAGCTCCGGGACACGACAAGAGACCCAGTACTTC
CASSSGTRQETQYF
>TRBD2|-|TRBJ2-3|TRBV14
TGTGCCAGCAGCTATAGCGGGGCCAGGTTGCAGTATTTT
CASSYSGARLQYF
>TRBD2|-|TRBJ2-7|TRBV29-1
TGCAGCGTTGAAGCCCCTAGCGGGAAACCCTACGAGCAGTACTTC
CSVEAPSGKPYEQYF
>-|-|TRBJ2-5|TRBV28
TGTGCCAGCGCAGTCCAAGAGACCCAGTACTTC
CASAVQETQYF
>-|-|TRBJ2-5|TRBV2
TGTGCCAGCAGGTGGAGGGGTGGAGAGACCCAGTACTTC
CASRWRGGETQYF
>TRBD2|-|TRBJ2-1|TRBV10-3
TGTGCCATCAGAGACATAGCGGGAAGTTCTCACAATGAGCAGTTCTTC
CAIRDIAGSSHNEQFF
>-|-|TRBJ2-2|TRBV11-2
TGTGCCAGCAGCTTAGAGCCCAGCGGGGAGCTGTTTTTT
CASSLEPSGELFF
>TRBD1|-|TRBJ1-5|TRBV19
TGTGCCAGTAGCCCGGACAGGATAGATCGCAATCAGCCCCAGCATTTT
CASSPDRIDRNQPQHF
>-|-|TRBJ1-4|TRBV6-2/TRBV6-3
TGTGCCAGCAGTTTTAGCCAAGCTCGAAAACTGTTTTTT
CASSFSQARKLFF
>TRBD1|-|TRBJ2-5|TRBV5-1
TGCGCCAGCAGCCACGGACAGGGAGGAGAGACCCAGTACTTC
CASSHGQGGETQYF
>-|-|TRBJ2-3|TRBV7-8
TGTGCCAGCAGTTACAGCGGTGGGCAGTATTTT
CASSYSGGQYF
>-|-|TRBJ2-3|TRBV18
TGTGCCAGCGCATTCCTTGACACGAGCACAGATACGCAGTATTTT
CASAFLDTSTDTQYF
>TRBD2|-|TRBJ2-2|TRBV5-1
TGCGCCAGCACCACTAGCGGGAGGGGGACCGGGGAGCTGTTTTTT
CASTTSGRGTGELFF
>TRBD2|-|TRBJ2-1|TRBV19
TGTGCCAGTACCTTGGGTAGCGGGAGGCTTAGCTCCTACAATGAGCAGTTCTTC
CASTLGSGRLSSYNEQFF
>-|once|TRBJ2-2|TRBV9
TGTGCCAGCAGCGCCCAAAGAAGGGGGACCGGGGAGCTGTTTTTT
CASSAQRRGTGELFF
>-|-|TRBJ2-1|TRBV21-1
TGTGCCAGCAGCAATCAGGGACTAGCGGGAGTTGAGCAGTTCTTC
CASSNQGLAGVEQFF
>-|-|TRBJ2-7|TRBV7-2
TGTGCCAGCAGCTTAAATTGGGGGGAGGCCGCCCACGAGCAGTACTTC
CASSLNWGEAAHEQYF
>-|-|TRBJ2-7|TRBV4-2
TGTGCCAGCAGTTCAACCGGGGACAAAATCTACGAGCAGTACTTC
CASSSTGDKIYEQYF
>-|-|TRBJ1-3|TRBV9
TGTGCCTCGAAGGAGGATGACTCTGGAAACACCATATATTTT
CASKEDDSGNTIYF
>TRBD2|-|TRBJ2-1|TRBV7-6
TGTGCCAGCAGCCTGGGGGTGCGGGAGGGATACAATGAGCAGTTCTTC
CASSLGVREGYNEQFF
>-|-|TRBJ2-3|TRBV27
TGTGCCAGCAGGACACAGGCACAAACTAGCACAGATACGCAGTATTTT
CASRTQAQTSTDTQYF
>TRBD2|-|TRBJ2-3|TRBV27
TGTGCCAGCAGTTCTATGAGGGGGAGAGCGGGAGAAGGCACAGATACGCAGTATTTT
CASSSMRGRAGEGTDTQYF
>-|-|TRBJ1-1|TRBV27
TGTGCCAGCAGTTTCGCAGAGAACACTGAAGCTTTCTTT
CASSFAENTEAFF
>TRBD2|few|TRBJ2-2|TRBV6-5
TGTGCCAGCAGCTATGGACTAGCGTCCGGGGAGCTGTTTTTT
CASSYGLASGELFF
>TRBD2|-|TRBJ2-5|TRBV6-2/TRBV6-3
TGTGCCAGCAGTCCAAGCGGGAGGGGGTCAGAGACCCAGTACTTC
CASSPSGRGSETQYF
>-|-|TRBJ2-7|TRBV18
TGTGCCAGCTCACCAAGTGGAGGGAGGAAAACTAGCGAGCAGTACTTC
CASSPSGGRKTSEQYF